Below are 15 T cell receptor beta chains sequenced from a single sample in a study of T cell responses to AZD1222 COVID-19 vaccine. Using immunoSEQ multiplex PCR, the repertoire was profiled, and TCRdb retains in-frame clones only, with some absent. Of around 91,000 clones in the sample, 91% were seen once. The material sequenced was peripheral blood, taken 28 days after the second AZD1222 dose. All receptors come from an adult who received the AZD1222 COVID-19 vaccine.

The chain links TRBV24-1 to TRBJ1-1; the D gene is possibly TRBD1 (5 bases). Germline CDR1 is KGHDR and CDR2 is SFDVKD. V was clipped by 5 bases and J by 4 bases, with 13 bases between them. This CDR3 spans 14 amino acids. CDR3 nucleotides: TGTGCCACCAGTGCCAGAGATGGGGGCACTGAAGCTTTCTTT. It codes for CATSARDGGTEAFF.

This clone turned up a few times. This chain links TRBV7-2 with TRBJ2-5; D may be TRBD2 (6 bases). Germline lookup yields CDR1 SGHTA and CDR2 FQGNSA. The CDR3 consists of 14 residues. Trimming took 5 bases from V and 3 from J, leaving 13 bases between them. CDR3 DNA sequence: TGTGCCAGCAGCACCGCTAGCGTTAAAGAGACCCAGTACTTC. Its protein is CASSTASVKETQYF.

The chain has TRBV18 and TRBJ1-5, with D possibly TRBD1 on 5 matching bases. In germline, CDR1 is KGHSH, CDR2 LQKENI. CDR3 length equals 15 residues. V dropped 6 bases and J dropped 2 bases, with 14 bases sitting between them. CDR3 loop: CASSRGLGGNQPQHF. The CDR3 DNA sequence: TGTGCCAGCTCCCGGGGTTTGGGGGGCAATCAGCCCCAGCATTTT. Based on the CDR3 plus reference TRBV18 and TRBJ1-5, the full variable domain is NAGVMQNPRHLVRRRGQEARLRCSPMKGHSHVYWYRQLPEEGLKFMVYLQKENIIDESGMPKERFSAEFPKEGPSILRIQQVVRGDSAAYFCASSRGLGGNQPQHFGDGTRLSIL.

The chain carries TRBV4-1 and TRBJ1-1; no firm D call. The CDR3 contains 12 residues. Germline loops: CDR1 MGHRA, CDR2 YSYEKL. The V end was cut by 4 bases, the J end by 2 bases, with 5 bases between. The CDR3 nucleotides read TGCGCCAGCAGCCGCCAAAACACTGAAGCTTTCTTT. It encodes CASSRQNTEAFF.

J is TRBJ1-5 and V is TRBV28, with 9 bases identical to TRBD1. The CDR3 totals 18 residues. Germline V CDR1 and CDR2: MDHEN, SYDVKM. J lost 4 bases, V lost 3 bases, and 13 bases had no gene match. The CDR3 sequence is CASSFSGRSGTGNQPQHF. In nucleotides, the CDR3 is TGTGCCAGCAGTTTCTCAGGCAGGAGCGGGACAGGGAATCAGCCCCAGCATTTT.

This clone was counted once. V is TRBV11-2 and J is TRBJ2-5; 9 nucleotides align to TRBD2. Trimming cost V 2 bases and J 2 bases; bases outside gene matches: 6. The V gene's germline CDR1 is SGHAT and CDR2 FQNNGV. The length of the CDR3 is 16 residues. The CDR3 loop reads CASSLISGSPQETQYF. The CDR3 bases are TGTGCCAGCAGCTTAATTAGCGGGAGCCCTCAAGAGACCCAGTACTTC.

This chain's CDR3 is CATSDSGTGDGYTF. CDR3 DNA sequence: TGTGCCACCAGTGATTCTGGGACCGGCGATGGCTACACCTTC. This chain joins TRBV24-1 and TRBJ1-2; possible D gene TRBD1, 5 bases. This CDR3 comprises 14 residues. Trimming took off 2 bases at V and 6 bases at J, with 12 bases between the two ends. CDR1 is KGHDR and CDR2 is SFDVKD in the germline V gene.

V and J are TRBV7-8 and TRBJ2-3; D possibly corresponds to TRBD2 (6 bases). Trimming stripped 2 bases from V and 5 bases from J, with 14 bases between. The CDR3 sequence is 15 residues long. Germline loops: CDR1 SGHVS, CDR2 FQNEAQ. CDR3: CASSLRWGGEDTQYF. CDR3 sequence (DNA): TGTGCCAGCAGCTTAAGGTGGGGAGGCGAAGATACGCAGTATTTT.

The chain is built from TRBV24-1 and TRBJ1-4, with D unresolved. Trimming left V 5 bases short and J 4 bases short, with 7 bases between. This CDR3 is built from 13 residues. Germline V lookup: CDR1 KGHDR, CDR2 SFDVKD. CDR3 nucleotide sequence: TGTGCCACCAGTGCGAGGAGTAATGAAAAACTGTTTTTT. Its translation is CATSARSNEKLFF.

This chain links TRBV2 with TRBJ2-7; 16 nucleotides agree with TRBD2. V lost 7 bases and J lost 7; bases outside the gene matches: 10. Germline CDR1 is SNHLY and CDR2 is FYNNEI. The CDR3 runs to 16 residues. CDR3 in amino acids: CASIAGLAGGPWEQYF. For the CDR3, the DNA is TGTGCCAGCATTGCGGGACTAGCGGGAGGGCCGTGGGAGCAGTACTTC.

In its sample, this clone was seen once. The chain links TRBV6-5 to TRBJ1-5, with D possibly TRBD1 on 5 matching bases. Per the germline V gene, CDR1 is MNHEY and CDR2 is SVGAGI. The CDR3 extends over 15 amino acids. V shed 2 bases and J shed 7 bases, with 15 bases lying between them. The CDR3 loop reads CASSYDRDGSQPQHF. CDR3 DNA sequence: TGTGCCAGCAGTTACGACCGGGACGGCTCACAGCCCCAGCATTTT.

The genes are TRBV21-1 and TRBJ2-7. TRBV21-1 is a known pseudogene. This CDR3 comprises 13 residues. The CDR3 loop is CASSKGEGSEQYF. CDR3 nucleotide sequence: TGTGCCAGCAGCAAAGGGGAAGGGTCCGAGCAGTACTTC.

The chain recombines TRBV11-3 with TRBJ2-3; D perhaps matches TRBD2 (6 bases). There are 19 residues in the CDR3. Germline values: CDR1 SGHNT, CDR2 YENEEA. The V and J ends lost 2 bases and 1 base respectively, with 22 bases between them. The DNA for the CDR3 is TGTGCCAGCAGCTTAAACTCGCCAAGCGGAGGGAGCCGCACAGATACGCAGTATTTT. Its protein product is CASSLNSPSGGSRTDTQYF.

The CDR3 bases are TGTGCCAGCAGCTTAGGAAGACTAGCGGGAGGGGATACGCAGTATTTT. Encoded protein: CASSLGRLAGGDTQYF. The chain joins TRBV7-2 to TRBJ2-3, with 14 nucleotides matching TRBD2. J gave up 6 bases and V 1 base, and 3 bases lay outside the gene matches. Germline CDR1 SGHTA, CDR2 FQGNSA. The CDR3 consists of 16 residues.

The chain carries TRBV7-2 and TRBJ1-1; tentative D call: TRBD1 (6 bases). Per germline, CDR1 SGHTA and CDR2 FQGNSA. Deletions cut 1 base from V and 5 bases from J, with 8 bases between. There are 13 residues in the CDR3. CDR3 DNA: TGTGCCAGCAGCTTAGAGGGGGTTACTGAAGCTTTCTTT. It yields the protein CASSLEGVTEAFF.